The text below deals with one TCR beta chain. The sample originates from a study of blood T cell repertoires in COVID-19. About the study: Whether acute or convalescent, the COVID-19 samples came from the United States, Italy and Spain. T cells, B-cell-depleted T cells, or PBMCs supplied cDNA or gDNA.

The authors' processing: Reference gene primer amplification yielded estimated nucleated cell counts. Profiled with immunoSEQ multiplex PCR; TCRdb holds only in-frame clones, not every one. D and trimming were read from the DNA, whereas the V and J calls and clone size are those reported in that table. This table holds roughly 260,000 clones, 80% to 90% found once. V lost 11 bases, J lost 1 base, and 14 bases lay in between. This CDR3 region has 13 residues. Germline V gene sequence: CDR1 SNHLY, CDR2 FYNNEI. The sequence was collected from an older woman with acute or convalescent COVID-19. Sequenced: peripheral blood. The chain uses TRBV2 and TRBJ1-1, with D unresolved. CDR3 sequence reads: CAGTVSGNTEAFF. For the CDR3, the DNA is TGTGCCGGAACCGTATCAGGGAACACTGAAGCTTTCTTT.